This T cell receptor (beta chain) was retrieved from a study of early T cells in non-severe SARS-CoV-2 infection. For the study at large: Chains stayed unpaired after sequencing of bulk RNA from unsorted whole blood.

This clonotype showed up many times. The antigen remains unidentified. Broader study findings: In VDJdb matching, anti-spike CD8 responses were favored while private and CD4 specificities went missing.

Trimming took 2 bases from V and 6 from J, leaving 10 bases between them. This CDR3 is built from 13 residues. In the library, individual cDNA molecules carried attached unique molecular identifiers. From the 5' RACE reads, TCRdb called clonotypes with MiXCR, one entry per CDR3 protein. The sample yields about 30,000 distinct CDR3 sequences, roughly 7% seen once. The receptor comes from an adult who was a healthcare worker with PCR-confirmed SARS-CoV-2 infection or an uninfected control (not recorded which). The sequenced sample consisted of whole blood. The rearrangement joins TRBV12-3 or TRBV12-4 to TRBJ1-1, with D maybe TRBD1 (6 bases). CDR3 loop: CASSLSPGAEAFF. As DNA, the CDR3 is TGTGCCAGCAGTTTATCCCCAGGGGCTGAAGCTTTCTTT.